Described below is a single T cell receptor (beta chain) sequence and its context. This clone occurred once. The antigen it recognizes is unknown. Base-call qualities are not available, and no considerably larger clone is one nucleotide away. In the prospective study, participants were about 18 to 100 years old, resided in about two dozen geographic areas of the United States, and were enrolled through a virtual design. In the prospective study, participants were assigned to cohorts based on the clinical history participants reported in a screening survey and a study questionnaire. Recovered participants in ImmuneRACE Cohort 3 were defined by two consecutive negative NP/OP PCR tests, clearance by a healthcare professional, or resolution of symptoms. In the prospective study, mobile phlebotomists collected whole blood, serum and a nasopharyngeal or oropharyngeal swab from each participant. Prospective study participants could optionally give additional blood draws and questionnaires over an approximately two-month period. Before DNA extraction, prospective study blood samples were shipped either frozen or at room temperature.

This specimen comes from a study of blood T cell repertoires in COVID-19 (dated by TCRdb to about 2020). Regarding the complete study: Samples from collaborators originated in the United States, Italy and Spain and spanned both the acute and convalescent phases of COVID-19. The prospective study material was composed of cDNA or gDNA derived from T cells, B-cell-depleted T cells, or PBMCs. The dataset comprised deeply sampled blood TCRbeta repertoires from subjects exposed to, actively infected with, or recovered from COVID-19. The repertoires were made available in a free public database intended to serve as a resource for research on the immune response to SARS-CoV-2. The samples were drawn from two sources: the first 160 participants of the ongoing ImmuneRACE study, and 1,254 subjects contributed by 6 global collaborators. Sample metadata almost always included a de-identified subject ID, COVID-19 status, age in years and sex. Where HLA class I and class II types were available, the types were taken from metadata supplied by the sample provider, not from assay-based typing. What the work shows at the level of the full study, not this receptor alone: The amount of clinical and demographic metadata varied by source and participant and was provided uncurated.

The germline V gene gives CDR1 as MNHNS and CDR2 as SASEGT. The CDR3 contains 16 residues, cysteine and phenylalanine counted. Only the CDR3 region is kept as DNA, spanning 48 bases read in frame from base 1. V is clipped by 4 bases and J by 5 bases, and the sequence between their germline boundaries is 21 bases long. TCRbeta CDR3 regions were amplified from genomic DNA by means of the immunoSEQ Assay, a bias-controlled multiplex PCR. Turning to the authors' computational methods: Within the assay, amplification of reference gene primers was used to estimate how many nucleated cells each sample contained. To quantify the absolute abundance of each unique TCRbeta CDR3 rearrangement, sequence reads were collapsed and filtered. For each sample, productive Simpson clonality was calculated by taking the square root of Simpson's diversity index across productive rearrangements. Held by TCRdb, this immuneACCESS table contains in-frame sequences only and omits some clones. Under half of the omission traces to an unresolved V gene where checked; the cause of the rest is unknown. That table furnishes V, J and clone size, whereas the DNA furnished D and trimming. For this sample the table gives 150,000 or so clones, of which approximately 80% were detected only once. The top ten constitute 4.5% to 7.5% of the sample.

The sample comprised PBMCs or T cells enriched from blood (not recorded which). The V gene is TRBV6-1 and the J gene is TRBJ2-7, and possibly TRBD2, on 6 matching bases. This receptor was identified in a man aged 40-49 years who had recovered from COVID-19. The DNA reads TGTGCCAGCAGTGCCTCGACCCTCCGGGAGCGGCACGAGCAGTACTTC. This yields the protein CASSASTLRERHEQYF.